The clone carrying this T cell receptor (beta chain) appeared many times. Its antigen remains unidentified. The sample is drawn from a study of CD8+CD57+ T cells in acquired aplastic anemia. Study as a whole: The study obtained an average of about 3.1 ug of DNA from sorted CD4+ and CD8+ cells. Mean read depth for CD4+ cells from healthy donors was about 9.9 million. Study-wide results and caveats: Patients and controls shared approximately 30 CD8+ CDR3 sequences. Any difference that existed in CD8+ Simpson's diversity between patients and controls was not significant.

The TCR beta profiling, which covered VDJ combination and CDR3 sequence, was carried out using genomic DNA as the template. MiXCR, applied by TCRdb to the reads, yields one record per CDR3 protein. Of hundreds of thousands of distinct CDR3 sequences in the sample, 65% to 75% were seen once. The sequenced sample consisted of sorted CD4+, CD8+, or CD8+CD57+ T cells (not recorded which) from PBMCs. The receptor comes from a human donor in good health, serving as a control.

Written as DNA, the CDR3 is TGCAGCGTTGAATTTGGGTCTAGCGGGGGAGAGACCCAGTACTTC. Amino acids: CSVEFGSSGGETQYF. This chain uses TRBV29-1 with TRBJ2-5; 10 bases are a match to TRBD2. The CDR3 has 15 amino acids. Trimming removed 2 bases from V and 4 bases from J; junction bases left unmatched: 7. Germline CDR1 reads SQVTM; CDR2 reads ANQGSEA.